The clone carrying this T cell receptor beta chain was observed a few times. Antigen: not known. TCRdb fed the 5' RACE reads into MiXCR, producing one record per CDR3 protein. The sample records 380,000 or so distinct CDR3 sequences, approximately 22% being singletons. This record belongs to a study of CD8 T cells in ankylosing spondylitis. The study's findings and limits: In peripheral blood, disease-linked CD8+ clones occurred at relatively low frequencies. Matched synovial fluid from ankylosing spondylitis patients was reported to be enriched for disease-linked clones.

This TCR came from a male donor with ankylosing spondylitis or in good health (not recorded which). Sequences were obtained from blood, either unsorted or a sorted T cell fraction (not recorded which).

CDR3 in amino acids: CASSQDSRILADTQYF. Here the CDR3 DNA reads TGTGCCAGCAGCCAAGATTCCAGGATACTCGCAGATACGCAGTATTTT. The genes are TRBV3-1 and TRBJ2-3, with unresolved D. CDR3 length: 16 residues. Trimming stripped 0 bases from V and 4 bases from J, with 14 bases between. Germline values: CDR1 LGHDT, CDR2 YNNKEL (reference sequence).